This TCR beta chain was recovered during a study of blood T cells in healthy people across ages. Points from the study as a whole: Age advanced and TCR beta diversity per million T cells fell, roughly linearly. Long-lived donors carried more naive CD4+ cells and greater diversity than aged donors.

Comments on this clonotype: Its antigen is as yet unknown.

For the second PCR, which ran for roughly 6 to 12 cycles, a sample-barcoded 5' primer and a J-beta primer mix were used. A minimum of 2.5 million CDR3-containing paired-end reads was obtained for each sample. One entry per CDR3 protein, called by TCRdb with MiXCR from the 5' RACE reads. The sample records more than 900,000 distinct CDR3 sequences, about 23% being singletons. Germline V gene sequence: CDR1 DFQATT, CDR2 SNEGSKA (reference sequence). V lost 6 bases to trimming and J lost 6 bases, with 12 bases between them. The CDR3 consists of 12 residues. These data were also reused for a study on T cells of mothers and their children.

Specimen: blood. The chain uses TRBV20-1 and TRBJ2-1, with D unclear. This receptor was identified in a girl aged 2 to 9 in good health. In nucleotides, the CDR3 is TGCAGTGCCCCGGAGCGTGGCAATGAGCAGTTCTTC. Protein sequence: CSAPERGNEQFF.